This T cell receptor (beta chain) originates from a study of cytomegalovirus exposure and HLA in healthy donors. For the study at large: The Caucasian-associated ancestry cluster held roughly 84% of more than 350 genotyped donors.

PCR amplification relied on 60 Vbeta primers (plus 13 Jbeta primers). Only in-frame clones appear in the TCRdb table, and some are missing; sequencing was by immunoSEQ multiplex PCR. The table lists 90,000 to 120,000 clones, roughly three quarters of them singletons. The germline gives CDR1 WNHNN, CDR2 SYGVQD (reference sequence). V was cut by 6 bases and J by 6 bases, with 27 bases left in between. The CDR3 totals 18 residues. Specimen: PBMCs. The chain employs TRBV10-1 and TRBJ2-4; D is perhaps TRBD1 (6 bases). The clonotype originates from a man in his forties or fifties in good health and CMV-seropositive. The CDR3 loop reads CASSPQDSFCRGRNIQYF. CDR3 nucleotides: TGCGCCAGCAGCCCGCAGGACAGTTTTTGCCGAGGCCGAAACATTCAGTACTTC.